The T cell receptor beta chain described here comes from a study of shared clonotypes between healthy human individuals. Concerning this clone itself: Its matching antigen is unknown.

Trimming took 5 bases from V and 5 from J; bases not matched to a gene: 3. The CDR3 totals 12 residues. Per germline, CDR1 MGHDK and CDR2 SYGVNS. Whole-study findings and limits: Clonotype sharing among the donors was expected to vary with sequencing depth.

The repertoire was sequenced with immunoSEQ multiplex PCR; TCRdb's copy has only in-frame clones and lacks some. The table lists more than 2,000,000 clones, more than 80% of them singletons, with about 0.13% in the top ten. The material sequenced was naive CD4+ T cells sorted from blood. Stated subset: CD45RA+ positively selected. This sequence originates from a man aged 18 to 29 in good health. The chain links TRBV25-1 to TRBJ2-7; 7 bases are a match to TRBD1. The CDR3 protein is CASSKTGDEQYF. The CDR3 coding sequence is TGTGCCAGCAGTAAAACAGGGGACGAGCAGTACTTC.